This TCR beta chain appears in the sequencing data of a study of cytomegalovirus exposure and HLA in healthy donors. Study as a whole: Early on, a data release was issued that held approximately 78 million unique TCRs from HLA-typed donors.

Germline CDR1 reads LNHNV; CDR2 reads YYDKDF (reference sequence). V was trimmed by 5 bases and J by 0 bases, leaving 8 bases between them. This CDR3 region has 14 residues. Study-level points and caveats: The dataset shows that most TCR sequences were rare, while some public TCRs occurred in many donors. A later analysis reported that several of the most significant clusters appeared to be linked to common viral pathogens, among them Epstein-Barr virus.

For this clone: The target antigen is unknown.

Use of 60 Vbeta and 13 Jbeta primers characterized the PCR. Here immunoSEQ multiplex PCR was the method, and the copy in TCRdb shows in-frame clones only, minus some. Of roughly 70,000 clones detected, roughly 74% appear once; the ten largest clones hold around 10%. This chain joins TRBV15 and TRBJ1-3; possible D gene TRBD1, 5 bases. This receptor was obtained from a human donor in good health. The sequencing input was PBMCs. The CDR3 loop reads CATSDSNSGNTIYF. In DNA form, the CDR3 reads TGTGCCACCAGCGACAGCAACTCTGGAAACACCATATATTTT. Drawing the rest from reference TRBV15 and TRBJ1-3, the complete variable domain is DAMVIQNPRYQVTQFGKPVTLSCSQTLNHNVMYWYQQKSSQAPKLLFHYYDKDFNNEADTPDNFQSRRPNTSFCFLDIRSPGLGDTAMYLCATSDSNSGNTIYFGEGSWLTVV.